These 19 T cell receptor beta chains came from one sample sequenced in a study. TCRdb called the RT-PCR reads again in MiXCR, with one record for every CDR3 protein. Among hundreds of thousands of distinct CDR3 sequences listed, approximately 15% were seen once. Sample: memory CD4+ T cells from blood. Receptor source: a female donor in good health, serving as a healthy control.

The chain couples TRBV3-1 to TRBJ1-2, with 7 bases lining up with TRBD1. The CDR3 spans 14 residues. Germline CDR1 reads LGHDT; CDR2 reads YNNKEL (reference sequence). V dropped 1 base and J dropped 5; count of bases not matched to a gene: 4. The CDR3 coding sequence is TGTGCCAGCAGCCAAGGCCCAGGGGGTTATGGCTACACCTTC. Translation: CASSQGPGGYGYTF.

There are a few counts of this clonotype. V usage is TRBV20-1 and J usage is TRBJ1-2; possible D gene TRBD1, 5 bases. Trimming shortened V by 0 bases and J by 0 bases, and 8 bases separated the two germline ends. CDR3 length: 14 amino acids. Germline loops: CDR1 DFQATT, CDR2 SNEGSKA (reference sequence). CDR3 sequence reads: CSAREGVSNYGYTF. Written as DNA, the CDR3 is TGCAGTGCTAGAGAAGGGGTATCTAACTATGGCTACACCTTC.

The V gene is TRBV28, the J gene TRBJ1-3, with unresolved D. CDR1 is MDHEN, CDR2 SYDVKM, per germline. This CDR3 has 15 amino acids. With 5 bases removed from V and 2 bases from J, the gap between germline ends came to 13 bases. The CDR3 coding sequence is TGTGCCAGCAGTACCCCACGGACCGCTGGAAACACCATATATTTT. This gives the protein CASSTPRTAGNTIYF.

This clonotype has only a few counts. The chain has TRBV20-1 and TRBJ1-2; 9 nucleotides line up with TRBD1. After removal of 8 bases from V and 2 bases from J, the junction contained 3 bases not matched to a gene. Germline CDR1 DFQATT, CDR2 SNEGSKA (reference sequence). The CDR3 has 12 residues. For the CDR3, the DNA is TGCAGTCCTGGACAGGGGAACTATGGCTACACCTTC. Protein sequence: CSPGQGNYGYTF.

The V call is TRBV5-1, the J call TRBJ1-4; 9 bases align to TRBD1. In germline, CDR1 is SGHRS, CDR2 YFSETQ. This CDR3 spans 15 amino acids. Trimming removed 1 base from V and 7 bases from J; junction bases left unmatched: 5. This CDR3 reads CASSLSDRGVEKLFF. DNA for the CDR3: TGCGCCAGCAGCTTGTCGGACAGGGGCGTTGAAAAACTGTTTTTT.

This clonotype was seen many times. The rearrangement links TRBV27 to TRBJ2-3, with TRBD1 identical over 8 bases. CDR1 MNHEY and CDR2 SMNVEV come from the germline V gene (reference sequence). The ends lost 7 bases at V and 2 bases at J; junction bases unmatched: 8. This CDR3 is built from 15 residues. The CDR3 DNA reads as TGTGCCAGCACCTCCGGCAGGGGGCACACAGATACGCAGTATTTT. Protein sequence: CASTSGRGHTDTQYF.

This clonotype was picked up many times. The genes are TRBV24-1 and TRBJ2-5; 7 positions agree with TRBD1. The V gene's germline CDR1 is KGHDR and CDR2 SFDVKD. Trimming at V came to 0 bases and at J to 2 bases, leaving 2 bases not matched to a gene. The CDR3 is made up of 15 amino acids. The CDR3 loop reads CATSDLRTGQETQYF. The CDR3 DNA reads as TGTGCCACCAGTGATTTGAGGACAGGACAAGAGACCCAGTACTTC.

The V call is TRBV11-2, the J call TRBJ2-1, with 9 bases that match TRBD2. The germline CDR1 and CDR2 sequences are SGHAT and FQNNGV. The V and J ends lost 5 bases and 5 bases, in that order; junction bases with no gene match: 4. The CDR3 loop spans 14 amino acids. Here the CDR3 reads CASSTSGRDNEQFF. Written as DNA, the CDR3 is TGTGCCAGCAGCACTAGCGGGCGGGACAATGAGCAGTTCTTC.

In its sample, this clonotype was seen a few times. The chain joins TRBV20-1 to TRBJ2-5; unclear D gene. With 6 bases removed from V and 5 bases from J, the gap between germline ends came to 16 bases. The CDR3 totals 13 residues. CDR1 DFQATT and CDR2 SNEGSKA come from the germline V gene (reference sequence). The CDR3 sequence is CSAPPNAGETQYF. The DNA of the CDR3 is TGCAGTGCGCCCCCTAACGCCGGGGAGACCCAGTACTTC.

This clonotype was picked up a small number of times. The DNA of the CDR3 is TGTGCCTGGAGGAGGCCTGAAAACAATGAGCAGTTCTTC. It encodes CAWRRPENNEQFF. This chain links TRBV30 with TRBJ2-1; D not resolved. V lost 3 bases and J 5 bases, leaving 11 bases between the germline ends. This CDR3 comprises 13 residues. Germline CDR1 reads GTSNPN; CDR2 reads SVGIG (reference sequence).

This chain connects TRBV20-1 to TRBJ1-6, with 7 bases matching TRBD1. From germline, CDR1 is DFQATT and CDR2 SNEGSKA (reference sequence). Unmatched junction bases numbered 11, after V lost 3 bases and J lost 0 bases. The CDR3 consists of 18 residues. CDR3 DNA sequence: TGCAGTGCTAGGGCAGGGGGACAGCCTAGCTCCTATAATTCACCCCTCCACTTT. This translates into CSARAGGQPSSYNSPLHF.

V is TRBV7-2 and J is TRBJ1-5; 8 nucleotides align to TRBD1. Germline lookup yields CDR1 SGHTA and CDR2 FQGNSA. The CDR3 spans 11 residues. Germline trimming cut 3 bases from V and 13 bases from J; bases unmatched to any gene: 2. DNA of the CDR3: TGTGCCAGCAGCTTCAGGGGGCCTCAGCATTTT. The encoded protein is CASSFRGPQHF.

The V gene is TRBV25-1, the J gene TRBJ2-1; 8 bases are a match to TRBD2. This CDR3 spans 15 amino acids. Germline values: CDR1 MGHDK, CDR2 SYGVNS. After removal of 2 bases from V and 4 bases from J, the junction contained 4 bases not matched to a gene. The CDR3 DNA reads TGTGCCAGCAGTGAAACGGGGGGGCCTTACAATGAGCAGTTCTTC. It yields the protein CASSETGGPYNEQFF.

This clonotype was detected ten times or more. This sequence joins TRBV27 and TRBJ1-6, with 8 bases that match TRBD1. Trimming at V came to 4 bases and at J to 10 bases, leaving 9 bases not matched to a gene. This CDR3 contains 15 residues. CDR1 is MNHEY, CDR2 SMNVEV, per germline (reference sequence). Here the CDR3 reads CASSSGQGWESPLHF. CDR3 nucleotides: TGTGCCAGCAGTTCTGGACAGGGATGGGAATCACCCCTCCACTTT.

This clonotype was detected only a few times. This chain uses TRBV28 with TRBJ2-3; TRBD2 is a possible D gene (6 bases). Germline V lookup: CDR1 MDHEN, CDR2 SYDVKM. The CDR3 covers 13 residues. V was cut by 6 bases and J by 4 bases, with 11 bases left in between. CDR3 residues: CASSGSGPDTQYF. The CDR3 bases are TGTGCCAGCAGCGGGAGCGGCCCAGATACGCAGTATTTT.

There are a few counts of this clonotype. The chain joins TRBV7-2 to TRBJ2-1; the D gene is possibly TRBD2 (5 bases). Germline V gene data show CDR1 as SGHTA and CDR2 as FQGNSA. The CDR3 spans 13 residues. V was trimmed by 5 bases and J by 9 bases, leaving 14 bases between them. CDR3 nucleotides: TGTGCCAGCAGCATGAATCTACGGGGTGAGCAGTTCTTC. Translation gives CASSMNLRGEQFF.

In this sample, this clonotype turned up many times. As DNA, the CDR3 is TGTGCCAGCAGCTCGACTAGTTTCATTCAGTACTTC. Translating it yields CASSSTSFIQYF. V is TRBV7-9 and J is TRBJ2-4; weak D call: TRBD2 (6 bases). This CDR3 has 12 residues. Germline CDR1 is SEHNR and CDR2 is FQNEAQ (reference sequence). Trimming shortened V by 4 bases and J by 9 bases, and 10 bases separated the two germline ends.

This rearrangement joins TRBV10-3 to TRBJ2-7, with TRBD1 matching over 7 bases. V was pared by 5 bases and J by 1 base, with 5 bases of the junction left unmatched. The CDR3 spans 14 residues. Germline-derived CDR1 and CDR2 are ENHRY and SYGVKD. The CDR3 is CAISSGQISYEQYF. The CDR3 DNA sequence: TGTGCCATCAGTTCGGGACAGATTTCCTACGAGCAGTACTTC.

In this sample, this clonotype turned up many times. This rearrangement joins TRBV12-3 or TRBV12-4 to TRBJ1-6; D gene uncertain. The length of the CDR3 is 20 residues. Between the trimmed V and J ends, which lost 0 bases and 0 bases, there was a span of 18 bases. The CDR3 DNA reads as TGTGCCAGCAGTTTAGCCTCCCCCGACATAAGGAGCTCCTATAATTCACCCCTCCACTTT. Translated: CASSLASPDIRSSYNSPLHF.